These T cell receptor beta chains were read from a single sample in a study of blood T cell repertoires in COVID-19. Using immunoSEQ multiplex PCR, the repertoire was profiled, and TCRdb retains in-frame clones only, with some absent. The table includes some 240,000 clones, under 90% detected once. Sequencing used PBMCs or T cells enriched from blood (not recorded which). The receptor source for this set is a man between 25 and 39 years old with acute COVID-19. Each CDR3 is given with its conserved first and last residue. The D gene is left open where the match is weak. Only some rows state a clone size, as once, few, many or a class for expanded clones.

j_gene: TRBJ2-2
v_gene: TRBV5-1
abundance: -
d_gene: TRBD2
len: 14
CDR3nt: TGTGCCAGCAGCGGGGTAGGGGTCACCGGGGAGCTGTTTTTT
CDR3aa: CASSGVGVTGELFF

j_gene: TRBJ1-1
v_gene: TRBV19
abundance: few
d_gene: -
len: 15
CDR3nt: TGTGCCAGTAGTCCCCGCGGGGGGGTCGGGCCTGAAGCTTTCTTT
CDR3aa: CASSPRGGVGPEAFF

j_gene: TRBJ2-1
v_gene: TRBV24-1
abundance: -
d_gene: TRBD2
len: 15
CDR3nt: TGTGCCACCAGTGACTCCGGGACTACCAACAATGAGCAGTTCTTC
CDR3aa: CATSDSGTTNNEQFF

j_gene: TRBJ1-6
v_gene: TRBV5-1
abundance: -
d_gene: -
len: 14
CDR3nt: TGCGCCAGCAGCCAGGACAAACTTAATTCACCCCTCCACTTT
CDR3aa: CASSQDKLNSPLHF

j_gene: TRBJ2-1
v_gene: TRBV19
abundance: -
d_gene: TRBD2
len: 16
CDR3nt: TGTGCCAGTAGTCTATTAGCGGGAGCCACTGTCCCTGAGCAGTTCTTC
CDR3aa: CASSLLAGATVPEQFF

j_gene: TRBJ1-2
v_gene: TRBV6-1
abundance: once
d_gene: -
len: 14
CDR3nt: TGTGCCAGCAGTGAAGGTGGCGGCCCTCGGGGCTACACCTTC
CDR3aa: CASSEGGGPRGYTF

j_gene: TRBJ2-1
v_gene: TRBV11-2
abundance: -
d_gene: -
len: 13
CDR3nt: TGTGCCAGCAGCTACCCCAGGGGAAATGAGCAGTTCTTC
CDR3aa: CASSYPRGNEQFF

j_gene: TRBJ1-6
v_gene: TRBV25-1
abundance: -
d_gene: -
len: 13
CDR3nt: TGTGCCAGCAGTGAATTAGATAATTCACCCCTCCACTTT
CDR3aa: CASSELDNSPLHF

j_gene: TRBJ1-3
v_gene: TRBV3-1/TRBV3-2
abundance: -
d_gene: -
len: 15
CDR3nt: TGTGCCAGCAGCCAGAGGGGGAGCTCTGGAAACACCATATATTTT
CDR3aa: CASSQRGSSGNTIYF

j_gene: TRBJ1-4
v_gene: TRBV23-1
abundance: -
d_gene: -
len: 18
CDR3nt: TGCGCCAGCAGTCAGCCCCCCCTCAAGAATGGGGCGGAGGAAAAACTGTTTTTT
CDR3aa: CASSQPPLKNGAEEKLFF

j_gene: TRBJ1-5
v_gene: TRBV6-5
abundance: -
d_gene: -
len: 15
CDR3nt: TGTGCCAGCAGTCACCCCCCAGGTAGTGGCCAGCCCCAGCATTTT
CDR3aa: CASSHPPGSGQPQHF

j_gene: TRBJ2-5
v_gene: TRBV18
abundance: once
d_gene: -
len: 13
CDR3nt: TGTGCCAGCTCACCACAGCGGCAAGAGACCCAGTACTTC
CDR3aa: CASSPQRQETQYF

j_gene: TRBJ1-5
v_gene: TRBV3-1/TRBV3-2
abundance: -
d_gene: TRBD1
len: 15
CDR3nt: TGTGCCAGCAGCCAAGGACAGGGGACGGGTCAGCCCCAGCATTTT
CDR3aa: CASSQGQGTGQPQHF

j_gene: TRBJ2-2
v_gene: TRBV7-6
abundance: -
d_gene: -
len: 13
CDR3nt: TGTGCCAGCAGCCCCCAGGCTGGCGGGGAGCTGTTTTTT
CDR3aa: CASSPQAGGELFF

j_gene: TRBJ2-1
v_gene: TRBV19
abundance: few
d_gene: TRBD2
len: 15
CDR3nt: TGTGCCAGTAGAGATGCTAGCGGGCCCAGGAATGAGCAGTTCTTC
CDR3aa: CASRDASGPRNEQFF

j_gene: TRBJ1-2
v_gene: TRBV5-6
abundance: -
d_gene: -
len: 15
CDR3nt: TGTGCCAGCAGCACGGGCGGGGCTGGGAGCTATGGCTACACCTTC
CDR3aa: CASSTGGAGSYGYTF

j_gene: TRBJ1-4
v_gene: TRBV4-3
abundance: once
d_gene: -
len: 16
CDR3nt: TGCGCCAGCAGCCTAAGGGGCGGCGCAACTAATGAAAAACTGTTTTTT
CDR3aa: CASSLRGGATNEKLFF

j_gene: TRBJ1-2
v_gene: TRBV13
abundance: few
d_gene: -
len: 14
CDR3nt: TGTGCCAGCAGCTTAGGAACAGGCAACTATGGCTACACCTTC
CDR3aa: CASSLGTGNYGYTF

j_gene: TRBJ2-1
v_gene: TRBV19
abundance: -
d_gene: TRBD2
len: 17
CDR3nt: TGTGCCAGTATCCCCCGGGGACTAACGTCCCGGGAGGGTGAGCAGTTCTTC
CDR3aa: CASIPRGLTSREGEQFF

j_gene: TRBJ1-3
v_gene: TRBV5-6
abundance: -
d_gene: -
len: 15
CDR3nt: TGTGCCAGCAGCTGGGGTACAGGGTTTGGAAACACCATATATTTT
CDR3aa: CASSWGTGFGNTIYF

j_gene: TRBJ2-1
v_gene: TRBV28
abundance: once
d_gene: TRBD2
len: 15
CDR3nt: TGTGCCAGCAGGGCCTTAGCGGGAGCGGTCAATGAGCAGTTCTTC
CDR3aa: CASRALAGAVNEQFF

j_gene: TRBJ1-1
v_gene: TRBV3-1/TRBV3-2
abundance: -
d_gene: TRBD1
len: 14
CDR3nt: TGTGCCAGCAGCCATGGGACAGCGAACACTGAAGCTTTCTTT
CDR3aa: CASSHGTANTEAFF

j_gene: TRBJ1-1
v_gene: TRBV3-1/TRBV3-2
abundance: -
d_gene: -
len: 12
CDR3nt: TGTGCCAGCAGCCAACCGAAAGGGGGAGCTTTCTTT
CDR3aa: CASSQPKGGAFF

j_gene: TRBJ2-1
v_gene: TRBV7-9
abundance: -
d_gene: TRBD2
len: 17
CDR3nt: TGTGCCAGCAGCTTAGGTATGGGGCTAGCGGGACCCTGGGAGCAGTTCTTC
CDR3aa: CASSLGMGLAGPWEQFF

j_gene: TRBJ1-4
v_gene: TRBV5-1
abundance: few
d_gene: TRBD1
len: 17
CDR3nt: TGCGCCAGCAGCTCTGGACAGGGGGCGAACCTTAATGAAAAACTGTTTTTT
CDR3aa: CASSSGQGANLNEKLFF

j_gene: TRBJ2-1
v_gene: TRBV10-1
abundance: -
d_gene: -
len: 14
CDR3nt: TGCGCCAGCAGTGAGTCGGGCAGTACCAATGAGCAGTTCTTC
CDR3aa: CASSESGSTNEQFF

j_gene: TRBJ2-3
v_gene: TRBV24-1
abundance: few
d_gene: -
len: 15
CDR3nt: TGTGCCACCAGTGAGCGGCGGGCCCGATCAGATACGCAGTATTTT
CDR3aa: CATSERRARSDTQYF

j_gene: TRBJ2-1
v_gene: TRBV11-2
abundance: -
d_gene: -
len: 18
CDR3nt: TGTGCCAGCAGCCCCCTCGTCGGTCGACGGGGATCCTACAATGAGCAGTTCTTC
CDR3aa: CASSPLVGRRGSYNEQFF

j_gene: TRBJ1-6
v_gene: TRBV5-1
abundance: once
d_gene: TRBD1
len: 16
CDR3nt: TGCGCCAGCAGCTTGGGGGACAGAGTTTTGGATTTGGCCCTCCACTTT
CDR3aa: CASSLGDRVLDLALHF

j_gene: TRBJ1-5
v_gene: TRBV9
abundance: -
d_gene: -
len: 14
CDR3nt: TGTGCCAGCAGCGTGGCAGGGGATAATCAGCCCCAGCATTTT
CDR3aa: CASSVAGDNQPQHF

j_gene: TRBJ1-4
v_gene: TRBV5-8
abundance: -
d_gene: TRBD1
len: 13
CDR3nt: TGTGCCAGCAGCTTTGAGACAGGGGAAAAACTGTTTTTT
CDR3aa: CASSFETGEKLFF

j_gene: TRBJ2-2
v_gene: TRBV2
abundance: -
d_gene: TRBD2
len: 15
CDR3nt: TGTGCCAGCAGTGGTCAGCGGGGGGGCCCTGGGGAGCTGTTTTTT
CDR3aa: CASSGQRGGPGELFF

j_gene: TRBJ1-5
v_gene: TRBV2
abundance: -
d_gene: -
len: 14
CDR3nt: TGTGCCAGCAGTAGACAGTATAGCAATCAGCCCCAGCATTTT
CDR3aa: CASSRQYSNQPQHF

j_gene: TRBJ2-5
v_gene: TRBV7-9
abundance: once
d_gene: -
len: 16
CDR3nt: TGTGCCAGCAGCCCCCCGGACTTACCTACCCAAGAGACCCAGTACTTC
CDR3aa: CASSPPDLPTQETQYF

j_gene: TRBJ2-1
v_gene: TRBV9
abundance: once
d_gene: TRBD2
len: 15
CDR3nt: TGTGCCAGCAGCGTAGACGGGAGGGTTGGAAATGAGCAGTTCTTC
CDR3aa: CASSVDGRVGNEQFF

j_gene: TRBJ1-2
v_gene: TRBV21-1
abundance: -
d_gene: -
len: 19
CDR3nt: TGTGCCAGCAGCAAAGAAAATTGGACAGGGGGAGACCATAACTATGGCTACACCTTC
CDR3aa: CASSKENWTGGDHNYGYTF

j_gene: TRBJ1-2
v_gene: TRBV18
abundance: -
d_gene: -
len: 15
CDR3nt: TGTGCCAGCTCACCAGGGCCCCCTCGGAACTATGGCTACACCTTC
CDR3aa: CASSPGPPRNYGYTF